The 22 T cell receptor beta chains below were found in one sample sequenced in a study of blood T cell repertoires in COVID-19. TCRdb's copy holds only in-frame clones and misses some; the assay was immunoSEQ multiplex PCR. The table lists fewer than 200,000 clones, roughly four fifths of them singletons. Sequenced input: PBMCs or T cells enriched from blood (not recorded which). These receptor sequences come from a man aged 50 or older who had recovered from COVID-19.

This clone occurred once. This chain connects TRBV27 to TRBJ1-1; 8 nucleotides line up with TRBD1. Germline lookup yields CDR1 MNHEY and CDR2 SMNVEV (reference sequence). After removal of 8 bases from V and 5 bases from J, the junction contained 10 bases not matched to a gene. This CDR3 region has 14 residues. The CDR3, as DNA: TGTGCCAGCGCTGCGAGGCAGGGGGCGACTGAAGCTTTCTTT. Residues: CASAARQGATEAFF.

The V call is TRBV3-1 (or the pseudogene TRBV3-2), the J call TRBJ1-2, with a weak D call TRBD1 (6 bases). Germline lookup yields CDR1 LGHDT and CDR2 YNNKEL (reference sequence). CDR3 length: 18 residues. V dropped 1 base and J dropped 6 bases, with 24 bases sitting between them. The chain's CDR3 is CASSQVSLLLTGSHGYTF. The CDR3 nucleotides are TGTGCCAGCAGCCAAGTCTCCCTGCTACTGACAGGATCTCATGGCTACACCTTC.

This clone came up a few times. The genes are TRBV3-1 (or the pseudogene TRBV3-2) and TRBJ1-6, with D unresolved. Between the trimmed V and J ends, which lost 0 bases and 7 bases, there was a span of 7 bases. The germline V gene encodes CDR1 LGHDT and CDR2 YNNKEL (reference sequence). The CDR3 length is 14 residues. As DNA, the CDR3 is TGTGCCAGCAGCCAAGAGGGGAGGAATTCACCCCTCCACTTT. Residues: CASSQEGRNSPLHF.

V usage is TRBV7-2 and J usage is TRBJ1-4; D is ambiguous. Trimming took 1 base from V and 8 from J, leaving 11 bases between them. Germline V gene lookup returns CDR1 SGHTA and CDR2 FQGNSA. CDR3 size: 14 residues. CDR3 protein: CASSLGGGGEKLFF. The CDR3 region has the DNA TGTGCCAGCAGCTTAGGGGGTGGAGGGGAAAAACTGTTTTTT. Supplemented by reference TRBV7-2 and TRBJ1-4, the full variable domain reads GAGVSQSPSNKVTEKGKDVELRCDPISGHTALYWYRQSLGQGLEFLIYFQGNSAPDKSGLPSDRFSAERTGGSVSTLTIQRTQQEDSAVYLCASSLGGGGEKLFFGSGTQLSVL.

This chain links TRBV27 with TRBJ2-2; perhaps TRBD1 as D (6 bases). The ends were cut back, 5 bases at V and 6 bases at J, with 13 bases in the middle. CDR1 and CDR2 from the germline V gene are MNHEY and SMNVEV (reference sequence). The CDR3 is made up of 14 amino acids. In DNA, the CDR3 is TGTGCCAGCAGTACCTTCAGGGGTTCCGGGGAGCTGTTTTTT. As protein: CASSTFRGSGELFF.

This chain links TRBV6-6 with TRBJ1-1; no definite D call. Germline loops: CDR1 MNHNY, CDR2 SVGAGI (reference sequence). There are 15 residues in the CDR3. The germline V and J ends were trimmed by 5 bases and 0 bases, with 13 bases remaining between them. CDR3 loop: CASSGSGSMNTEAFF. In nucleotides, the CDR3 is TGTGCCAGCAGTGGCTCGGGATCCATGAACACTGAAGCTTTCTTT.

The genes are TRBV5-4 and TRBJ2-3; 7 bases align to TRBD2. V lost 3 bases, J lost 3 bases, and 4 bases stayed unmatched. This CDR3 spans 14 amino acids. Germline values: CDR1 SGHNT, CDR2 YYREEE (reference sequence). The CDR3 bases are TGTGCCAGCAGCTATTACGGGGGGACAGATACGCAGTATTTT. The encoded protein is CASSYYGGTDTQYF.

This clone was recorded many times. This chain uses TRBV4-2 with TRBJ2-5; maybe TRBD1 (5 bases). The CDR3 extends over 14 amino acids. Germline V gene data show CDR1 as LGHNA and CDR2 as YNFKEQ. Between the trimmed V and J ends, which lost 3 bases and 3 bases, there was a span of 11 bases. CDR3 sequence reads: CASSQGTGEETQYF. For the CDR3, the DNA is TGTGCCAGCAGCCAGGGCACAGGAGAAGAGACCCAGTACTTC.

The genes are TRBV7-3 and TRBJ2-3, with 11 bases matching TRBD2. CDR3 length: 14 amino acids. The germline V gene has CDR1 SGHTA and CDR2 FQGTGA. V shed 6 bases and J 5 bases; nucleotides not matched to a gene: 4. The CDR3 coding sequence is TGTGCCAGCAGTTTAGGACTAGCGGGAGATACGCAGTATTTT. Its protein is CASSLGLAGDTQYF.

The chain combines TRBV7-2 with TRBJ1-3; TRBD1 matches 9 bases. Germline values: CDR1 SGHTA, CDR2 FQGNSA. V lost 1 base to trimming and J lost 7 bases; unmatched junction nucleotides: 8. CDR3 size: 16 residues. The CDR3 DNA sequence: TGTGCCAGCAGCTTAGGGGGTCCCGGGACAGGGAACACCATATATTTT. Its protein is CASSLGGPGTGNTIYF.

The sample holds one count of this clone. The chain carries TRBV18 and TRBJ1-1; a possible D gene is TRBD1 (6 bases). The CDR3 length is 18 residues. Germline V CDR1 and CDR2: KGHSH, LQKENI. With 2 bases removed from V and 0 bases from J, the gap between germline ends came to 19 bases. The chain's CDR3 is CASSPSNPPQGLNTEAFF. The CDR3 coding sequence is TGTGCCAGCTCACCATCGAACCCCCCCCAGGGGTTGAACACTGAAGCTTTCTTT. Full variable domain (outside the CDR3, taken from reference TRBV18 and TRBJ1-1): NAGVMQNPRHLVRRRGQEARLRCSPMKGHSHVYWYRQLPEEGLKFMVYLQKENIIDESGMPKERFSAEFPKEGPSILRIQQVVRGDSAAYFCASSPSNPPQGLNTEAFFGQGTRLTVV.

This clone turned up a few times. The V gene is TRBV20-1, the J gene TRBJ2-7, with 8 nucleotides matching TRBD2. The CDR3 covers 15 residues. Losses at the gene ends were 3 bases for V and 4 bases for J; bases not matched to a gene: 11. CDR1 is DFQATT and CDR2 is SNEGSKA in the germline V gene (reference sequence). The CDR3 nucleotides read TGCAGTGCTAGTAACGGAAGCGGGGGCCCTTACGAGCAGTACTTC. Its translation is CSASNGSGGPYEQYF.

This rearrangement joins TRBV6-5 to TRBJ1-4; possible D gene TRBD1, 6 bases. The germline V gene encodes CDR1 MNHEY and CDR2 SVGAGI. The CDR3 loop spans 16 amino acids. V lost 3 bases to trimming and J lost 3 bases, with 14 bases between them. CDR3 coding DNA: TGTGCCAGCAGTTATACAAACAGGGCCCCTAATGAAAAACTGTTTTTT. This gives the protein CASSYTNRAPNEKLFF.

This clone was counted only a few times. The chain carries TRBV7-6 and TRBJ1-5; 8 bases match TRBD1. The germline gives CDR1 SGHVS, CDR2 FNYEAQ. The junction had 9 bases not matched to a gene; V was cut back by 1 base and J by 4 bases. The CDR3 spans 17 residues. CDR3 in amino acids: CASSLVAGTGINQPQHF. CDR3 coding DNA: TGTGCCAGCAGCTTAGTTGCCGGGACAGGTATTAATCAGCCCCAGCATTTT.

The chain has TRBV5-6 and TRBJ2-7, with 11 bases lining up with TRBD1. J lost 4 bases, V lost 1 base, and 4 bases had no gene match. The CDR3 runs to 15 residues. Germline CDR1 and CDR2: SGHDT and YYEEEE. The CDR3 sequence: CASSLPGQGGYEQYF. The CDR3 coding sequence is TGTGCCAGCAGCTTGCCGGGACAGGGGGGGTACGAGCAGTACTTC.

This chain uses TRBV12-3 or TRBV12-4 with TRBJ1-2; D unresolved. The V and J ends lost 6 bases and 4 bases respectively, with 12 bases between them. This CDR3 has 13 residues. The CDR3 is CASSAAGPYGYTF. The CDR3 nucleotides read TGTGCCAGCAGCGCCGCCGGTCCCTATGGCTACACCTTC.

The gene calls are TRBV2 and TRBJ1-6, with D perhaps TRBD1 (6 bases). The length of the CDR3 is 14 residues. V shed 3 bases and J shed 10 bases, with 13 bases lying between them. Germline CDR1 reads SNHLY; CDR2 reads FYNNEI. This chain's CDR3 is CASSEQGLQSPLHF. DNA for the CDR3: TGTGCCAGCAGTGAGCAGGGGCTACAATCACCCCTCCACTTT.

V gene TRBV7-8 combines with J gene TRBJ2-2, with TRBD2 as a possible D gene (6 bases). The V end was cut by 9 bases, the J end by 0 bases, with 11 bases between. The CDR3 runs to 14 residues. Germline CDR1 is SGHVS and CDR2 is FQNEAQ. The CDR3 coding sequence is TGTGCCAGTGATGGGACTCCGAACACCGGGGAGCTGTTTTTT. Translated, it gives CASDGTPNTGELFF.

The chain uses TRBV5-5 and TRBJ1-2, with TRBD1 identical over 7 bases. Germline CDR1 is SGHKS and CDR2 is YYEKEE (reference sequence). The CDR3 runs to 15 residues. V shed 2 bases, J shed 7 bases, and the junction held 11 bases outside the gene matches. CDR3 coding DNA: TGTGCCAGCAGCTTACCGGAACAGGGGATAATTGGCTACACCTTC. Translation: CASSLPEQGIIGYTF. The entire variable domain, with the rest obtained from reference TRBV5-5 and TRBJ1-2, is as follows: DAGVTQSPTHLIKTRGQQVTLRCSPISGHKSVSWYQQVLGQGPQFIFQYYEKEERGRGNFPDRFSARQFPNYSSELNVNALLLGDSALYLCASSLPEQGIIGYTFGSGTRLTVV.

The chain is built from TRBV28 and TRBJ1-1, with D perhaps TRBD1 (5 bases). The V end lost 4 bases, the J end lost 1 base, and 7 bases lay between the germline ends. This CDR3 region has 13 residues. The V gene's germline CDR1 is MDHEN and CDR2 SYDVKM. CDR3: CASSSTGNTEAFF. The CDR3 DNA reads as TGTGCCAGCAGTTCAACAGGGAACACTGAAGCTTTCTTT. The full variable domain, completed using reference TRBV28 and TRBJ1-1, is DVKVTQSSRYLVKRTGEKVFLECVQDMDHENMFWYRQDPGLGLRLIYFSYDVKMKEKGDIPEGYSVSREKKERFSLILESASTNQTSMYLCASSSTGNTEAFFGQGTRLTVV.

The chain carries TRBV25-1 and TRBJ2-7, with a tentative D call TRBD1 (5 bases). From germline, CDR1 is MGHDK and CDR2 SYGVNS. The ends were cut back, 11 bases at V and 5 bases at J, with 25 bases in the middle. The CDR3 contains 15 residues. CDR3 in DNA: TGTGCCCCTACAGTTATGATTAGGGGTCGCCACGAGCAGTACTTC. Translating gives CAPTVMIRGRHEQYF.

This chain uses TRBV25-1 with TRBJ2-5; D is undetermined. This CDR3 contains 17 residues. Germline CDR1 MGHDK, CDR2 SYGVNS. Trimming took off 1 base at V and 4 bases at J, with 19 bases between the two ends. CDR3 residues: CASSESARASGRETQYF. CDR3 coding DNA: TGTGCCAGCAGTGAATCGGCTAGAGCCTCGGGTCGAGAGACCCAGTACTTC.